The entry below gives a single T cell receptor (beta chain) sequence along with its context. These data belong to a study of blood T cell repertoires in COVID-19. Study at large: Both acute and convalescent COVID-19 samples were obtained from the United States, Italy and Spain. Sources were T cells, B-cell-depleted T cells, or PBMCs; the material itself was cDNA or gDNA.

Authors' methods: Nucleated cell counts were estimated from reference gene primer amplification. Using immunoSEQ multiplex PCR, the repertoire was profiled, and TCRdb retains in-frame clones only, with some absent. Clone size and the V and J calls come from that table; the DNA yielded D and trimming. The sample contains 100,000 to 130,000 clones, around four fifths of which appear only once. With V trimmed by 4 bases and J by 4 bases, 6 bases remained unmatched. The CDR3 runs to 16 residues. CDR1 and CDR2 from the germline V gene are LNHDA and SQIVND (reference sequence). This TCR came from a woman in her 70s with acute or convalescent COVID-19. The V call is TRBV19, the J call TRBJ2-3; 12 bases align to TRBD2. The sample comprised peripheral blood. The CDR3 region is CASSTRLAGESDTQYF. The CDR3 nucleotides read TGTGCCAGTAGTACAAGACTAGCGGGAGAGTCAGATACGCAGTATTTT.